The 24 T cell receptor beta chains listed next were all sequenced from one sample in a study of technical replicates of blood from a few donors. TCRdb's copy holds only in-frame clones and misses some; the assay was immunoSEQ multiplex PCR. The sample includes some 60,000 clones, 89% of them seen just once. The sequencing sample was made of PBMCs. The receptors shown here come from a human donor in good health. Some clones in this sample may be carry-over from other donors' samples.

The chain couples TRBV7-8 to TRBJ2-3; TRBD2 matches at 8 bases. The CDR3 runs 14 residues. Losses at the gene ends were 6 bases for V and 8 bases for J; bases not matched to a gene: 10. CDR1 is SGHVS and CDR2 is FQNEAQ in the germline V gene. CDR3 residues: CASSTSGAAGTQYF. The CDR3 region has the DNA TGTGCCAGCAGTACTAGCGGCGCCGCGGGTACGCAGTATTTT. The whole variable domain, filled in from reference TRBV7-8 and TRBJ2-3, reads GAGVSQSPRYKVAKRGQDVALRCDPISGHVSLFWYQQALGQGPEFLTYFQNEAQLDKSGLPSDRFFAERPEGSVSTLKIQRTQQEDSAVYLCASSTSGAAGTQYFGPGTRLTVL.

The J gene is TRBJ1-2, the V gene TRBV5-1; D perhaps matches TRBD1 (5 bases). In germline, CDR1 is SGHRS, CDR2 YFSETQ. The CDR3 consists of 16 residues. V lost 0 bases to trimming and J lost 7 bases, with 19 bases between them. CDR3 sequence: CASSLVLTATSAGYTF. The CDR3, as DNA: TGCGCCAGCAGCTTGGTCTTGACAGCCACCTCGGCTGGCTACACCTTC.

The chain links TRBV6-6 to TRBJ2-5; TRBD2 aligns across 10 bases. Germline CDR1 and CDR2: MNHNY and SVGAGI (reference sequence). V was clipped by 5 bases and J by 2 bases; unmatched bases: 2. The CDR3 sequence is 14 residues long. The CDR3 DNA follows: TGTGCCAGCAGTAGGACTAGCGGTCAAGAGACCCAGTACTTC. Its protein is CASSRTSGQETQYF.

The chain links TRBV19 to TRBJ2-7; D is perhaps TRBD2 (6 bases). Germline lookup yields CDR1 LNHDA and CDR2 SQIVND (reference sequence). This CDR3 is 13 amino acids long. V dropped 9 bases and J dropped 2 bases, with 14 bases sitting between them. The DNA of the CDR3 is TGTGCCAGCGCCGGGACTCCCACCTACGAGCAGTACTTC. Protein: CASAGTPTYEQYF.

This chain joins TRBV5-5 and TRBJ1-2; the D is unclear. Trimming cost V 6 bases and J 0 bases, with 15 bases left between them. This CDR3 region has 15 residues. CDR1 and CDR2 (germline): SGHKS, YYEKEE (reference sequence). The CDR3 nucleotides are TGTGCCAGCAATCAAGGCGCAGGTACTAACTATGGCTACACCTTC. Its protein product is CASNQGAGTNYGYTF. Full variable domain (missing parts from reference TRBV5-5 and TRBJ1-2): DAGVTQSPTHLIKTRGQQVTLRCSPISGHKSVSWYQQVLGQGPQFIFQYYEKEERGRGNFPDRFSARQFPNYSSELNVNALLLGDSALYLCASNQGAGTNYGYTFGSGTRLTVV.

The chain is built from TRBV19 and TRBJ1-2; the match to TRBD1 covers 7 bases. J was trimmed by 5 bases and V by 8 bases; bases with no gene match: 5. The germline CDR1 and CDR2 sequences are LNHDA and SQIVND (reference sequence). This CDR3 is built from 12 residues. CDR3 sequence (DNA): TGTGCCAGTGGGGGGACAGTATATGGCTACACCTTC. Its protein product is CASGGTVYGYTF.

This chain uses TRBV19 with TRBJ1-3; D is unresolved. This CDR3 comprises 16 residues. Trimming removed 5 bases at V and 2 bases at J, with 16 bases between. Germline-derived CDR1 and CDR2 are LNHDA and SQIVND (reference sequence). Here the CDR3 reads CASSSSVGETGNTIYF. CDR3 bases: TGTGCCAGTAGTTCCTCAGTCGGGGAGACTGGAAACACCATATATTTT.

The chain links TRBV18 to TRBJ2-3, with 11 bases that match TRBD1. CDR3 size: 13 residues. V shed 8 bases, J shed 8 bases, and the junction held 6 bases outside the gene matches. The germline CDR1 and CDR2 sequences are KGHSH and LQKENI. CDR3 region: CASAGQGAGTQYF. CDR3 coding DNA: TGTGCCAGCGCTGGACAGGGGGCGGGTACGCAGTATTTT. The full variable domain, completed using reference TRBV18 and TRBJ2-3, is NAGVMQNPRHLVRRRGQEARLRCSPMKGHSHVYWYRQLPEEGLKFMVYLQKENIIDESGMPKERFSAEFPKEGPSILRIQQVVRGDSAAYFCASAGQGAGTQYFGPGTRLTVL.

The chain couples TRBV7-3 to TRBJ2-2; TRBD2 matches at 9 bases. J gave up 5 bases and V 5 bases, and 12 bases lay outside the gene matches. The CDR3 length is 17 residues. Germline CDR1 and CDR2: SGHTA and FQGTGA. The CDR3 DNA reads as TGTGCCAGCAGCACCGCGTTAGCGGGAGTCGGGACCGGGGAGCTGTTTTTT. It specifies CASSTALAGVGTGELFF.

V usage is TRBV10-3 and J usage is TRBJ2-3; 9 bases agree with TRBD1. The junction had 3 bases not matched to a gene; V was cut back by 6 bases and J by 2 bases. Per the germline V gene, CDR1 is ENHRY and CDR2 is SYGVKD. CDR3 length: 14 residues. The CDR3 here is CAIRGQGDTDTQYF. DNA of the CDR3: TGTGCCATCAGGGGACAGGGAGACACAGATACGCAGTATTTT.

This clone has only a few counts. The CDR3, as DNA: TGTGCCAGCAGCTTGGGACAGGATAATTCACCCCTCCACTTT. Its protein is CASSLGQDNSPLHF. The chain joins TRBV5-6 to TRBJ1-6, with D possibly being TRBD1 (6 bases). Trimming removed 0 bases at V and 5 bases at J, with 6 bases between. Germline-derived CDR1 and CDR2 are SGHDT and YYEEEE. The CDR3 spans 14 residues.

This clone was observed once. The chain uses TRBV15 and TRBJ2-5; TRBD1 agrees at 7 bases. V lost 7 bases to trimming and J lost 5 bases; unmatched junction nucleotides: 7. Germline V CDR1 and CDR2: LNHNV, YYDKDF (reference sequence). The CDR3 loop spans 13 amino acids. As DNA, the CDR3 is TGTGCCACCAAACAGGGGAGTCGGGAGACCCAGTACTTC. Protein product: CATKQGSRETQYF.

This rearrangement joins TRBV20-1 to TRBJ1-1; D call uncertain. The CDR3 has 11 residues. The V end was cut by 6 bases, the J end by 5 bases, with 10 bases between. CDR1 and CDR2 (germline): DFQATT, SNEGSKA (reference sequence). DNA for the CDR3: TGCAGTGCACCACACGGGACTGAAGCTTTCTTT. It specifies CSAPHGTEAFF.

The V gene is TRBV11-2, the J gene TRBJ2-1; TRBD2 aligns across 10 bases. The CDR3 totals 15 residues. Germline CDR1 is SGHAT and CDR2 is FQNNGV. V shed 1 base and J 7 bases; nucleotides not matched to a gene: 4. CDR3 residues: CASSLVGLARNEQFF. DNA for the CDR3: TGTGCCAGCAGCTTAGTGGGACTAGCGAGGAATGAGCAGTTCTTC.

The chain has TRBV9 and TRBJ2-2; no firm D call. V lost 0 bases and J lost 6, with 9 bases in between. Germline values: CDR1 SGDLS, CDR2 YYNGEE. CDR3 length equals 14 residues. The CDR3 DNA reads TGTGCCAGCAGCGTAGGTTTGGCAGCCGGGGAGCTGTTTTTT. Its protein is CASSVGLAAGELFF. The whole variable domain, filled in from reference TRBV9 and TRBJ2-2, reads DSGVTQTPKHLITATGQRVTLRCSPRSGDLSVYWYQQSLDQGLQFLIQYYNGEERAKGNILERFSAQQFPDLHSELNLSSLELGDSALYFCASSVGLAAGELFFGEGSRLTVL.

The CDR3 loop reads CASSPRGDHQETQYF. CDR3 nucleotide sequence: TGTGCCAGCAGCCCGCGGGGCGACCACCAAGAGACCCAGTACTTC. The chain is built from TRBV5-5 and TRBJ2-5, with TRBD2 as a possible D gene (6 bases). The CDR3 has 15 amino acids. V lost 4 bases and J lost 0, with 13 bases in between. Germline values: CDR1 SGHKS, CDR2 YYEKEE (reference sequence).

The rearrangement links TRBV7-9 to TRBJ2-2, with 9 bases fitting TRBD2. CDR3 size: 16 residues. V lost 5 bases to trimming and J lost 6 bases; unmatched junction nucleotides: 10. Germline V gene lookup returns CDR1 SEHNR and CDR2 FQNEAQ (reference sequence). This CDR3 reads CASSKGTSLVSGELFF. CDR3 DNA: TGTGCCAGCAGCAAAGGGACTAGCTTAGTATCCGGGGAGCTGTTTTTT.

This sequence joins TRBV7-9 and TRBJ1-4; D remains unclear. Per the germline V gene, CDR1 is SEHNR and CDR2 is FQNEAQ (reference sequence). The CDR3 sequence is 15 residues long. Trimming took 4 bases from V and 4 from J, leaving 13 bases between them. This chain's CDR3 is CASSSGLGGNEKLFF. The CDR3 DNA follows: TGTGCCAGCAGCTCTGGACTTGGTGGTAATGAAAAACTGTTTTTT. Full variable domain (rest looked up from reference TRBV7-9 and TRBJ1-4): DTGVSQNPRHKITKRGQNVTFRCDPISEHNRLYWYRQTLGQGPEFLTYFQNEAQLEKSRLLSDRFSAERPKGSFSTLEIQRTEQGDSAMYLCASSSGLGGNEKLFFGSGTQLSVL.

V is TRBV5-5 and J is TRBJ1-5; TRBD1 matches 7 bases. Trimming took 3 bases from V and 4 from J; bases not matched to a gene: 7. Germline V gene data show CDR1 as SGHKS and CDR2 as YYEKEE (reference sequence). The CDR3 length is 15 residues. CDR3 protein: CASSWTEGANQPQHF. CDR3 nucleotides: TGTGCCAGCAGCTGGACAGAGGGGGCTAATCAGCCCCAGCATTTT.

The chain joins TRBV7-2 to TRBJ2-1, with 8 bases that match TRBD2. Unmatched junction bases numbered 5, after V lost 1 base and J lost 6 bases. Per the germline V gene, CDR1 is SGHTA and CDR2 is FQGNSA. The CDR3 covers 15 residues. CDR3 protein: CASSLEAGASNEQFF. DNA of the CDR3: TGTGCCAGCAGCTTAGAAGCGGGGGCGAGCAATGAGCAGTTCTTC.

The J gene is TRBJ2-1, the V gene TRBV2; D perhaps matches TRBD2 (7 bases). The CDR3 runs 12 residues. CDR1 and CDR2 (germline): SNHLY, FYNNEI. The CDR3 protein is CAGGGLRNEQFF. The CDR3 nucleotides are TGTGCGGGGGGGGGCCTCAGGAATGAGCAGTTCTTC. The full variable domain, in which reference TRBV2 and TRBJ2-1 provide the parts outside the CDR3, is EPEVTQTPSHQVTQMGQEVILRCVPISNHLYFYWYRQILGQKVEFLVSFYNNEISEKSEIFDDQFSVERPDGSNFTLKIRSTKLEDSAMYFCAGGGLRNEQFFGPGTRLTVL.

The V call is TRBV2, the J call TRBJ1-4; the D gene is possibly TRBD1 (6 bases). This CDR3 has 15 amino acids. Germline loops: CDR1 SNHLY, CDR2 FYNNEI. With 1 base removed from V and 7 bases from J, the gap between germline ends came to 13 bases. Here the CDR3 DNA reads TGTGCCAGCAGTGAAGAAGGGGGAAATGGTGAAAAACTGTTTTTT. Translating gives CASSEEGGNGEKLFF.

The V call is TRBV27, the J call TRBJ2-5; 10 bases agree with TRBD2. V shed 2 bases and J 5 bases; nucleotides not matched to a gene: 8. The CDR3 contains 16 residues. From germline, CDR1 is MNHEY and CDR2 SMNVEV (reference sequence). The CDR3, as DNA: TGTGCCAGCAGTTTAGCCCCCAGCGGGAGGGGGGAGACCCAGTACTTC. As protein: CASSLAPSGRGETQYF.

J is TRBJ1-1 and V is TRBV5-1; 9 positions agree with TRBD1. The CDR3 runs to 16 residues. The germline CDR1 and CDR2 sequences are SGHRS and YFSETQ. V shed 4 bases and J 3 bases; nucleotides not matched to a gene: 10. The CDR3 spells CASSRIPQGADTEAFF. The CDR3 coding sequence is TGCGCCAGCAGCCGTATACCACAGGGGGCTGACACTGAAGCTTTCTTT. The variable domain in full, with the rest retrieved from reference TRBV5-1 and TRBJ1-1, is KAGVTQTPRYLIKTRGQQVTLSCSPISGHRSVSWYQQTPGQGLQFLFEYFSETQRNKGNFPGRFSGRQFSNSRSEMNVSTLELGDSALYLCASSRIPQGADTEAFFGQGTRLTVV.